These T cell receptor beta chains were read from a single sample in a study of blood T cell repertoires in COVID-19. Produced via immunoSEQ multiplex PCR; TCRdb's table is partial and in-frame only. In the table there are 250,000 to 400,000 clones, roughly 90% of which are singletons. Material for sequencing was PBMCs or T cells enriched from blood (not recorded which). The receptor set was obtained from a man aged 55 to 69 who had recovered from COVID-19. Each CDR3 is given with its conserved first and last residue. Fields, in order: J gene, clone size, D gene, V gene, CDR3 protein, CDR3 DNA. A D gene is named only where the DNA matches it firmly. Clone size is not always given. Where it is, it says once, few, many or a class for expanded clones.

J gene: TRBJ1-2
clone size: -
D gene: -
V gene: TRBV7-9
CDR3 protein: CASSLTGPNYGYTF
CDR3 DNA: TGTGCCAGCAGCTTAACAGGGCCAAACTATGGCTACACCTTC

J gene: TRBJ1-4
clone size: -
D gene: -
V gene: TRBV19
CDR3 protein: CASSIVTATNEKLFF
CDR3 DNA: TGTGCCAGTAGTATTGTGACAGCAACTAATGAAAAACTGTTTTTT

J gene: TRBJ1-5
clone size: -
D gene: TRBD1
V gene: TRBV6-5
CDR3 protein: CASEGTGRSNQPQHF
CDR3 DNA: TGTGCCAGCGAAGGGACAGGGAGAAGCAATCAGCCCCAGCATTTT

J gene: TRBJ2-7
clone size: few
D gene: TRBD2
V gene: TRBV7-2
CDR3 protein: CASSLGTSGYYEQYF
CDR3 DNA: TGTGCCAGCAGCTTAGGGACTAGCGGATACTACGAGCAGTACTTC

J gene: TRBJ2-5
clone size: few
D gene: -
V gene: TRBV6-5
CDR3 protein: CASSSRDPRDFETQYF
CDR3 DNA: TGTGCCAGCAGTTCCCGGGACCCAAGGGACTTCGAGACCCAGTACTTC

J gene: TRBJ2-7
clone size: once
D gene: TRBD1
V gene: TRBV27
CDR3 protein: CASTRTGGDYEQYF
CDR3 DNA: TGTGCCAGCACAAGGACAGGGGGCGACTACGAGCAGTACTTC

J gene: TRBJ2-2
clone size: -
D gene: -
V gene: TRBV6-2/TRBV6-3
CDR3 protein: CASSYSTKPNTGELFF
CDR3 DNA: TGTGCCAGCAGTTACTCGACAAAACCTAACACCGGGGAGCTGTTTTTT

J gene: TRBJ1-1
clone size: -
D gene: TRBD1
V gene: TRBV30
CDR3 protein: CAGTGQGWTEAFF
CDR3 DNA: TGTGCCGGGACGGGACAGGGATGGACTGAAGCTTTCTTT

J gene: TRBJ1-2
clone size: -
D gene: -
V gene: TRBV28
CDR3 protein: CAIPLEAGYGYTF
CDR3 DNA: TGTGCTATTCCCCTCGAGGCTGGCTATGGCTACACCTTC

J gene: TRBJ1-1
clone size: -
D gene: -
V gene: TRBV29-1
CDR3 protein: CSVSVKNTEAFF
CDR3 DNA: TGCAGCGTGTCGGTCAAGAACACTGAAGCTTTCTTT

J gene: TRBJ2-3
clone size: -
D gene: TRBD1
V gene: TRBV5-4
CDR3 protein: CASSLRTGVTDTQYF
CDR3 DNA: TGTGCCAGCAGCTTGCGGACAGGGGTCACAGATACGCAGTATTTT

J gene: TRBJ1-2
clone size: once
D gene: -
V gene: TRBV30
CDR3 protein: CAWGGFTNYGYTF
CDR3 DNA: TGTGCCTGGGGGGGCTTTACTAACTATGGCTACACCTTC

J gene: TRBJ1-5
clone size: once
D gene: -
V gene: TRBV29-1
CDR3 protein: CSVADGLLGNQPQHF
CDR3 DNA: TGCAGCGTTGCGGACGGACTTTTAGGCAATCAGCCCCAGCATTTT

J gene: TRBJ1-4
clone size: -
D gene: -
V gene: TRBV6-5
CDR3 protein: CASSRGGEQKLFF
CDR3 DNA: TGTGCCAGCAGTCGGGGGGGGGAACAAAAACTGTTTTTT

J gene: TRBJ1-2
clone size: -
D gene: -
V gene: TRBV5-1
CDR3 protein: CASSTTGDADGYTF
CDR3 DNA: TGCGCCAGCAGCACGACAGGAGACGCGGATGGCTACACCTTC

J gene: TRBJ1-6
clone size: -
D gene: TRBD1
V gene: TRBV29-1
CDR3 protein: CSVQTGGGSPLHF
CDR3 DNA: TGCAGCGTTCAGACAGGGGGCGGTTCACCCCTCCACTTT

J gene: TRBJ1-6
clone size: -
D gene: -
V gene: TRBV6-6
CDR3 protein: CASRETAYNSPLHF
CDR3 DNA: TGTGCCAGCAGAGAGACAGCGTATAATTCACCCCTCCACTTT

J gene: TRBJ2-7
clone size: -
D gene: TRBD2
V gene: TRBV19
CDR3 protein: CASSKTSGRSFWTETYEQYF
CDR3 DNA: TGTGCCAGTAGTAAAACTAGCGGGAGGTCTTTCTGGACCGAAACCTACGAGCAGTACTTC

J gene: TRBJ2-7
clone size: -
D gene: TRBD1
V gene: TRBV9
CDR3 protein: CASSVIDRGSEQYF
CDR3 DNA: TGTGCCAGCAGCGTAATTGACAGGGGCAGCGAGCAGTACTTC

J gene: TRBJ1-1
clone size: -
D gene: -
V gene: TRBV30
CDR3 protein: CAWSTGLGTEAFF
CDR3 DNA: TGTGCCTGGAGTACAGGGTTAGGGACTGAAGCTTTCTTT

J gene: TRBJ1-4
clone size: -
D gene: -
V gene: TRBV6-6
CDR3 protein: CASSFPGEKLFF
CDR3 DNA: TGTGCCAGCAGTTTCCCAGGGGAAAAACTGTTTTTT

J gene: TRBJ1-2
clone size: -
D gene: -
V gene: TRBV6-5
CDR3 protein: CASRLDSSPYGYTF
CDR3 DNA: TGTGCCAGCAGACTGGACAGTTCTCCTTATGGCTACACCTTC

J gene: TRBJ2-1
clone size: once
D gene: TRBD2
V gene: TRBV7-9
CDR3 protein: CASSPLAGGIDEQFF
CDR3 DNA: TGTGCCAGCAGCCCACTAGCGGGGGGGATTGATGAGCAGTTCTTC

J gene: TRBJ2-1
clone size: few
D gene: TRBD1
V gene: TRBV7-6
CDR3 protein: CASSLARPGQGARNEQFF
CDR3 DNA: TGTGCCAGCAGCTTAGCCCGTCCGGGACAGGGGGCGCGGAATGAGCAGTTCTTC

J gene: TRBJ2-3
clone size: -
D gene: -
V gene: TRBV12-3/TRBV12-4
CDR3 protein: CASSPLSGTQYF
CDR3 DNA: TGTGCCAGCAGTCCCCTCTCGGGTACGCAGTATTTT

J gene: TRBJ1-1
clone size: -
D gene: TRBD1
V gene: TRBV27
CDR3 protein: CASNWGDREFGTEAFF
CDR3 DNA: TGTGCCAGCAACTGGGGGGACAGGGAGTTTGGCACTGAAGCTTTCTTT

J gene: TRBJ2-7
clone size: -
D gene: TRBD1
V gene: TRBV5-1
CDR3 protein: CASSTGQGKAEQYF
CDR3 DNA: TGCGCCAGCAGCACTGGACAGGGGAAAGCGGAGCAGTACTTC

J gene: TRBJ2-5
clone size: -
D gene: -
V gene: TRBV7-7
CDR3 protein: CASSRRLDGTQYF
CDR3 DNA: TGTGCTAGCAGCCGGAGACTAGACGGGACCCAGTACTTC

J gene: TRBJ2-6
clone size: -
D gene: -
V gene: TRBV6-2/TRBV6-3
CDR3 protein: CASSYPNLTPAGANVLTF
CDR3 DNA: TGTGCCAGCAGTTACCCCAACCTGACACCAGCTGGGGCCAACGTCCTGACTTTC

J gene: TRBJ2-3
clone size: once
D gene: -
V gene: TRBV12-5
CDR3 protein: CASGLQRGSTDTQYF
CDR3 DNA: TGTGCTAGTGGCCTTCAAAGGGGGAGCACAGATACGCAGTATTTT

J gene: TRBJ2-2
clone size: once
D gene: TRBD2
V gene: TRBV25-1
CDR3 protein: CASRGGPGELFF
CDR3 DNA: TGTGCCAGCAGGGGAGGGCCCGGGGAGCTGTTTTTT

J gene: TRBJ1-2
clone size: -
D gene: -
V gene: TRBV29-1
CDR3 protein: CSADRNYGYTF
CDR3 DNA: TGCAGCGCCGACAGAAACTATGGCTACACCTTC

J gene: TRBJ1-1
clone size: once
D gene: TRBD1
V gene: TRBV6-6
CDR3 protein: CASSSPGQGVTEAFF
CDR3 DNA: TGTGCCAGCAGTTCCCCAGGACAGGGGGTCACTGAAGCTTTCTTT

J gene: TRBJ1-2
clone size: once
D gene: -
V gene: TRBV21-1
CDR3 protein: CASSPGTEDGYTF
CDR3 DNA: TGTGCCAGCAGCCCCGGGACAGAGGATGGCTACACCTTC

J gene: TRBJ1-1
clone size: -
D gene: TRBD1
V gene: TRBV5-4
CDR3 protein: CASSKRGTGFMNTEAFF
CDR3 DNA: TGTGCCAGCAGCAAACGAGGGACAGGGTTCATGAACACTGAAGCTTTCTTT

J gene: TRBJ1-6
clone size: once
D gene: -
V gene: TRBV19
CDR3 protein: CASSIGAVSSYNSPLHF
CDR3 DNA: TGTGCCAGTAGTATTGGGGCAGTCAGCTCCTATAATTCACCCCTCCACTTT

J gene: TRBJ2-2
clone size: once
D gene: -
V gene: TRBV6-5
CDR3 protein: CASSYGTTNTGELFF
CDR3 DNA: TGTGCCAGCAGTTACGGGACAACGAACACCGGGGAGCTGTTTTTT

J gene: TRBJ2-6
clone size: -
D gene: -
V gene: TRBV27
CDR3 protein: CASSHDRNSGANVLTF
CDR3 DNA: TGTGCCAGCAGTCACGACAGGAACTCTGGGGCCAACGTCCTGACTTTC

J gene: TRBJ2-3
clone size: -
D gene: -
V gene: TRBV4-1
CDR3 protein: CASSQDGPAISTDTQYF
CDR3 DNA: TGCGCCAGCAGCCAAGACGGCCCAGCGATTAGCACAGATACGCAGTATTTT

J gene: TRBJ2-7
clone size: once
D gene: -
V gene: TRBV13
CDR3 protein: CASSFEREQYF
CDR3 DNA: TGTGCCAGCAGCTTCGAACGGGAGCAGTACTTC

J gene: TRBJ1-1
clone size: -
D gene: -
V gene: TRBV2
CDR3 protein: CASGPFGTEAFF
CDR3 DNA: TGTGCCAGTGGCCCCTTCGGGACTGAAGCTTTCTTT

J gene: TRBJ2-7
clone size: few
D gene: TRBD2
V gene: TRBV2
CDR3 protein: CASTSSGGVGEQYF
CDR3 DNA: TGTGCCAGCACTTCTAGCGGGGGTGTGGGGGAGCAGTACTTC

J gene: TRBJ2-1
clone size: -
D gene: -
V gene: TRBV9
CDR3 protein: CASSQGGRDEQFF
CDR3 DNA: TGTGCCAGCAGTCAGGGGGGTCGTGATGAGCAGTTCTTC

J gene: TRBJ2-1
clone size: once
D gene: TRBD2
V gene: TRBV4-2
CDR3 protein: CASSQAGLAGPRAFF
CDR3 DNA: TGTGCCAGCAGCCAAGCTGGACTAGCGGGCCCTCGGGCGTTCTTC

J gene: TRBJ2-5
clone size: -
D gene: TRBD2
V gene: TRBV29-1
CDR3 protein: CSVSGTSGETQYF
CDR3 DNA: TGCAGCGTTTCGGGGACTAGCGGGGAGACCCAGTACTTC

J gene: TRBJ2-5
clone size: -
D gene: TRBD2
V gene: TRBV5-1
CDR3 protein: CASGGGIQETQYF
CDR3 DNA: TGCGCCAGCGGGGGGGGAATCCAAGAGACCCAGTACTTC

J gene: TRBJ2-7
clone size: -
D gene: -
V gene: TRBV13
CDR3 protein: CASSQYSGEQYF
CDR3 DNA: TGTGCCAGCAGTCAATACTCGGGGGAGCAGTACTTC

J gene: TRBJ1-6
clone size: -
D gene: TRBD1
V gene: TRBV6-5
CDR3 protein: CASSYLGTAVNSPLHF
CDR3 DNA: TGTGCCAGCAGTTACCTCGGGACAGCCGTGAATTCACCCCTCCACTTT

J gene: TRBJ1-1
clone size: -
D gene: -
V gene: TRBV30
CDR3 protein: CAATASRGTEAFF
CDR3 DNA: TGTGCTGCCACAGCATCGCGGGGTACTGAAGCTTTCTTT

J gene: TRBJ2-7
clone size: -
D gene: TRBD2
V gene: TRBV7-9
CDR3 protein: CASSSRDSGGYEQYF
CDR3 DNA: TGTGCCAGCAGCTCCCGGGATAGCGGGGGGTACGAGCAGTACTTC

J gene: TRBJ1-6
clone size: once
D gene: -
V gene: TRBV18
CDR3 protein: CASSPQGQGTNSPLHF
CDR3 DNA: TGTGCCAGCTCACCACAGGGGCAGGGGACTAATTCACCCCTCCACTTT

J gene: TRBJ1-3
clone size: -
D gene: -
V gene: TRBV6-5
CDR3 protein: CASKSQGTGNTIYF
CDR3 DNA: TGTGCCAGCAAGTCTCAGGGCACTGGAAACACCATATATTTT

J gene: TRBJ1-1
clone size: -
D gene: -
V gene: TRBV28
CDR3 protein: CASSLSQNTEAFF
CDR3 DNA: TGTGCCAGCAGTTTATCCCAGAACACTGAAGCTTTCTTT

J gene: TRBJ1-3
clone size: -
D gene: TRBD1
V gene: TRBV29-1
CDR3 protein: CSVWTGRNTIYF
CDR3 DNA: TGCAGCGTTTGGACAGGGAGAAACACCATATATTTT

J gene: TRBJ2-3
clone size: -
D gene: -
V gene: TRBV27
CDR3 protein: CASSTQAADTQYF
CDR3 DNA: TGTGCCAGCAGTACCCAGGCCGCAGATACGCAGTATTTT

J gene: TRBJ1-1
clone size: -
D gene: -
V gene: TRBV6-5
CDR3 protein: CASSPRGGTEAFF
CDR3 DNA: TGTGCCAGCAGTCCTCGGGGGGGGACTGAAGCTTTCTTT

J gene: TRBJ1-2
clone size: -
D gene: TRBD1
V gene: TRBV10-3
CDR3 protein: CASQPVDQGARGYGYTF
CDR3 DNA: TGTGCCAGCCAACCTGTAGATCAGGGGGCCAGGGGCTATGGCTACACCTTC